Shown below are 22 T cell receptor beta chains from a single sample sequenced in a study of cytomegalovirus exposure and HLA in healthy donors. The primer mix had 60 Vbeta and 13 Jbeta primers. Repertoires were generated with immunoSEQ multiplex PCR, while TCRdb's copy carries only in-frame clones and drops some. The sample consists of approximately 190,000 clones, around 80% of them appearing once. The material sequenced was PBMCs. The receptors originated from a man between 35 and 55 years old in good health and CMV-seropositive.

The rearrangement joins TRBV18 to TRBJ1-6; 7 bases match TRBD1. The CDR3 runs 14 residues. Trimming took 6 bases from V and 10 from J; bases not matched to a gene: 9. Germline CDR1 KGHSH, CDR2 LQKENI. The CDR3, as DNA: TGTGCCAGCTCTGGGCGAGGGGGCAGCTCACCCCTCCACTTT. This translates into CASSGRGGSSPLHF.

The chain links TRBV19 to TRBJ1-2; no reliable D call. V was clipped by 1 base and J by 12 bases, with 21 bases between them. Per the germline V gene, CDR1 is LNHDA and CDR2 is SQIVND (reference sequence). The CDR3 covers 15 residues. The CDR3 DNA reads TGTGCCAGTAGTATAGGGGGTACAGCCCCAGGACTCCACACCTTC. As protein: CASSIGGTAPGLHTF.

This chain links TRBV7-9 with TRBJ2-5; 7 nucleotides match TRBD1. The length of the CDR3 is 15 residues. Germline assignment: CDR1 SEHNR and CDR2 FQNEAQ (reference sequence). The trim removed 1 base at V and 4 bases at J, leaving 6 bases unmatched. The DNA for the CDR3 is TGTGCCAGCAGCTTAGAAACAGGGGTGGCAGAGACCCAGTACTTC. Amino acids: CASSLETGVAETQYF.

The chain combines TRBV7-6 with TRBJ2-7; the D gene is possibly TRBD1 (7 bases). Trimming took 2 bases from V and 0 from J, leaving 11 bases between them. The CDR3 loop spans 15 amino acids. Germline values: CDR1 SGHVS, CDR2 FNYEAQ. CDR3 protein: CASSLWGDSSYEQYF. The CDR3, as DNA: TGTGCCAGCAGCTTATGGGGGGACAGCTCCTACGAGCAGTACTTC.

The chain joins TRBV6-5 to TRBJ1-5; 7 bases fit TRBD1. The ends lost 6 bases at V and 6 bases at J; junction bases unmatched: 5. The germline gives CDR1 MNHEY, CDR2 SVGAGI. There are 13 residues in the CDR3. Here the CDR3 reads CASSQGGGQPQHF. CDR3 DNA sequence: TGTGCCAGCAGCCAGGGGGGCGGTCAGCCCCAGCATTTT.

The V and J genes are TRBV28 and TRBJ1-1, with 10 bases matching TRBD1. The CDR3 consists of 14 residues. J lost 5 bases, V lost 5 bases, and 5 bases had no gene match. From germline, CDR1 is MDHEN and CDR2 SYDVKM. CDR3 sequence reads: CASSTGTGDTEAFF. CDR3 in DNA: TGTGCCAGCAGTACCGGGACAGGGGATACTGAAGCTTTCTTT.

The rearrangement links TRBV7-2 to TRBJ2-5, with a tentative D call TRBD1 (6 bases). Trimming left V 1 base short and J 3 bases short, with 9 bases between. The CDR3 runs to 14 residues. Germline CDR1 SGHTA, CDR2 FQGNSA. The DNA for the CDR3 is TGTGCCAGCAGCTTAGTGAGGGGGAAAGAGACCCAGTACTTC. Its translation: CASSLVRGKETQYF.

The chain combines TRBV27 with TRBJ1-4, with 9 positions matching TRBD1. After removal of 5 bases from V and 14 bases from J, the junction contained 12 bases not matched to a gene. Germline V lookup: CDR1 MNHEY, CDR2 SMNVEV (reference sequence). The CDR3 spans 14 residues. The CDR3 DNA reads as TGTGCCAGCAGTCCGGGACAGGGCTTTGGGAATCTGTTTTTT. It yields the protein CASSPGQGFGNLFF. Combining the CDR3 with reference TRBV27 and TRBJ1-4 gives the whole variable domain EAQVTQNPRYLITVTGKKLTVTCSQNMNHEYMSWYRQDPGLGLRQIYYSMNVEVTDKGDVPEGYKVSRKEKRNFPLILESPSPNQTSLYFCASSPGQGFGNLFFGSGTQLSVL.

This clone has just one count. The V call is TRBV5-4, the J call TRBJ2-2; D is ambiguous. From germline, CDR1 is SGHNT and CDR2 YYREEE (reference sequence). V shed 2 bases and J shed 5 bases, with 4 bases lying between them. The CDR3 covers 12 residues. For the CDR3, the DNA is TGTGCCAGCAGCTTCCAAACCGGGGAGCTGTTTTTT. The encoded protein is CASSFQTGELFF.

Here the CDR3 DNA reads TGCAGTGCTAGAGATGAGGAAAAACTGTTTTTT. It specifies CSARDEEKLFF. The gene calls are TRBV20-1 and TRBJ1-4; no reliable D call. CDR1 is DFQATT, CDR2 SNEGSKA, per germline (reference sequence). V gave up 0 bases and J gave up 8 bases, with 4 bases separating them. The CDR3 covers 11 residues.

The rearrangement uses TRBV6-7 and TRBJ1-3; 9 bases fit TRBD1. TRBV6-7 is known as an ORF, though its function is uncertain. CDR3 length: 17 amino acids. The trim removed 6 bases at V and 0 bases at J, leaving 9 bases unmatched. Here the CDR3 reads CASRFNRGPNSGNTIYF. In DNA form, the CDR3 reads TGTGCCAGCAGATTTAACAGGGGGCCTAACTCTGGAAACACCATATATTTT.

The gene calls are TRBV9 and TRBJ1-4; possibly TRBD1 for D (6 bases). The length of the CDR3 is 14 residues. Germline V CDR1 and CDR2: SGDLS, YYNGEE. The V and J ends lost 0 bases and 9 bases respectively, with 12 bases between them. The CDR3 reads CASSVEQQGKKLFF. In nucleotides, the CDR3 is TGTGCCAGCAGCGTAGAGCAACAGGGAAAAAAACTGTTTTTT.

This chain links TRBV11-2 with TRBJ1-2; D is perhaps TRBD1 (5 bases). The V end was cut by 1 base, the J end by 4 bases, with 13 bases between. Looked up from germline, CDR1 is SGHAT and CDR2 is FQNNGV. The CDR3 is 15 residues long. The CDR3 region is CASSLGGERGYGYTF. The CDR3 coding sequence is TGTGCCAGCAGCTTAGGGGGGGAGAGGGGCTATGGCTACACCTTC. Full variable domain (missing parts from reference TRBV11-2 and TRBJ1-2): EAGVAQSPRYKIIEKRQSVAFWCNPISGHATLYWYQQILGQGPKLLIQFQNNGVVDDSQLPKDRFSAERLKGVDSTLKIQPAKLEDSAVYLCASSLGGERGYGYTFGSGTRLTVV.

The rearrangement uses TRBV9 and TRBJ2-7; D perhaps matches TRBD2 (5 bases). Germline-derived CDR1 and CDR2 are SGDLS and YYNGEE. The length of the CDR3 is 14 residues. The V end was cut by 2 bases, the J end by 1 base, with 10 bases between. Here the CDR3 DNA reads TGTGCCAGCAGCGTGGGAGCCAAATCCTACGAGCAGTACTTC. Translated, it gives CASSVGAKSYEQYF.

The chain carries TRBV12-2 and TRBJ2-1; the table gives TRBD2 as D, unverified against the DNA. TRBV12-2 is a pseudogene. CDR3 length equals 16 residues. The CDR3 DNA is TGTGCAAGTCGCCCCGCCGGACTAGCGAGTCCAAATGAGCAGTTCTTC. Its translation is CASRPAGLASPNEQFF.

The chain joins TRBV14 to TRBJ2-7; D is possibly TRBD1 (5 bases). This CDR3 spans 13 amino acids. Germline V gene sequence: CDR1 SGHDN, CDR2 FVKESK. The ends were cut back, 1 base at V and 6 bases at J, with 10 bases in the middle. This chain's CDR3 is CASSQAGRGEQYF. The CDR3 bases are TGTGCCAGCAGCCAAGCCGGAAGGGGCGAGCAGTACTTC.

The J gene is TRBJ2-1, the V gene TRBV19; 7 bases match TRBD2. V gave up 5 bases and J gave up 5 bases; unmatched junction bases: 6. Germline V CDR1 and CDR2: LNHDA, SQIVND (reference sequence). CDR3 length: 14 amino acids. The CDR3 here is CASSWKRGNNEQFF. The CDR3 nucleotides are TGTGCCAGTAGTTGGAAGCGGGGCAACAATGAGCAGTTCTTC.

Regarding this clone: Different DNA sequences within this sample yield the same CDR3. V and J are TRBV9 and TRBJ2-5; 7 bases map to TRBD2. The CDR3 length is 15 residues. Per germline, CDR1 SGDLS and CDR2 YYNGEE. V trimming: 1 base; J trimming: 3 bases; junction bases outside the gene matches: 6. The CDR3 loop reads CASSVSPREEETQYF. The CDR3 DNA follows: TGTGCCAGCAGCGTATCCCCCCGGGAGGAAGAGACCCAGTACTTC.

On this clone itself: Additional DNA sequences in this sample encode the identical CDR3. The V call is TRBV9, the J call TRBJ2-7; no clear D. V shed 0 bases and J shed 0 bases, with 4 bases lying between them. This CDR3 is built from 13 residues. Germline V CDR1 and CDR2: SGDLS, YYNGEE. The CDR3 region has the DNA TGTGCCAGCAGCGTAGACAGCTCCTACGAGCAGTACTTC. Translation: CASSVDSSYEQYF.

The V and J genes are TRBV6-1 and TRBJ2-2; D may be TRBD1 (7 bases). The germline V gene has CDR1 MNHNS and CDR2 SASEGT. The length of the CDR3 is 15 residues. V was pared by 4 bases and J by 6 bases, with 15 bases between. The CDR3 reads CASSVRGELSGELFF. DNA for the CDR3: TGTGCCAGCAGTGTCAGGGGGGAATTGTCCGGGGAGCTGTTTTTT.

The chain links TRBV5-6 to TRBJ1-6; 7 bases are shared with TRBD1. Germline V gives CDR1 SGHDT, CDR2 YYEEEE. The V gene end was trimmed by 4 bases and the J gene end by 0 bases; junction bases not matched to a gene: 10. The CDR3 is 18 amino acids. CDR3 sequence reads: CASSAVRDRSSYNSPLHF. CDR3 nucleotide sequence: TGTGCCAGCAGCGCCGTCCGGGACAGAAGCTCCTATAATTCACCCCTCCACTTT.

The chain is built from TRBV10-3 and TRBJ2-2; 11 bases agree with TRBD1. Trimming took 6 bases from V and 1 from J; bases not matched to a gene: 4. This CDR3 is built from 16 residues. Germline V gene data show CDR1 as ENHRY and CDR2 as SYGVKD. Here the CDR3 reads CAISGQGAGNTGELFF. DNA of the CDR3: TGTGCCATCAGCGGACAGGGGGCAGGGAACACCGGGGAGCTGTTTTTT.